What follows are 21 T cell receptor beta chains derived from one specimen sequenced in a study of blood T cell repertoires in COVID-19. Method: immunoSEQ multiplex PCR; TCRdb's copy keeps in-frame clones and lacks some. The sample carries about 140,000 clones, roughly 83% recorded once. Source material: PBMCs or T cells enriched from blood (not recorded which). The source of these receptors is a man in his 70s who had been exposed to COVID-19.

The chain links TRBV4-3 to TRBJ2-1; 8 bases agree with TRBD1. The V gene end was trimmed by 4 bases and the J gene end by 3 bases; junction bases not matched to a gene: 5. This CDR3 is built from 15 residues. The germline V gene has CDR1 LGHNA and CDR2 YSLEER. In DNA, the CDR3 is TGCGCCAGCAGCCGAACCGGGACAGGCTACAATGAGCAGTTCTTC. Its protein is CASSRTGTGYNEQFF.

This chain links TRBV6-1 with TRBJ2-3, with 7 bases fitting TRBD2. Trimming cost V 3 bases and J 2 bases; bases outside gene matches: 11. Germline V gene data show CDR1 as MNHNS and CDR2 as SASEGT. The CDR3 length is 17 residues. The CDR3 here is CASSDVTSALFTDTQYF. The CDR3, as DNA: TGTGCCAGCAGTGATGTAACTAGCGCCCTTTTCACAGATACGCAGTATTTT.

The chain joins TRBV4-1 to TRBJ1-5; no reliable D call. The CDR3 runs to 15 residues. The V gene's germline CDR1 is MGHRA and CDR2 YSYEKL. Between the trimmed V and J ends, which lost 1 base and 7 bases, there was a span of 14 bases. The CDR3 loop is CASSQGTGSAQPQHF. CDR3 nucleotides: TGCGCCAGCAGCCAAGGGACGGGGAGTGCCCAGCCCCAGCATTTT.

The rearrangement joins TRBV20-1 to TRBJ1-4; D gene unclear. This CDR3 spans 12 amino acids. Germline assignment: CDR1 DFQATT and CDR2 SNEGSKA (reference sequence). V was pared by 3 bases and J by 8 bases, with 10 bases between. CDR3 in DNA: TGCAGTGCTAGTAACAGTCCGGAAAAACTGTTTTTT. Protein sequence: CSASNSPEKLFF.

This clone was observed a few times. The rearrangement links TRBV9 to TRBJ1-4, with D perhaps matching TRBD1 (5 bases). The germline gives CDR1 SGDLS, CDR2 YYNGEE. The germline V and J ends were trimmed by 0 bases and 8 bases, with 11 bases remaining between them. The CDR3 sequence is 14 residues long. The CDR3, as DNA: TGTGCCAGCAGCGTAGGGCAGGGAGGAGAAAAACTGTTTTTT. Translation gives CASSVGQGGEKLFF.

The rearrangement links TRBV5-6 to TRBJ1-2; 10 bases align to TRBD1. The CDR3 has 12 residues. V gave up 9 bases and J gave up 7 bases; unmatched junction bases: 6. Germline-derived CDR1 and CDR2 are SGHDT and YYEEEE. Written as DNA, the CDR3 is TGTGCCACTCGACAGGGGGCGCTTGGCTACACCTTC. This translates into CATRQGALGYTF.

The chain recombines TRBV18 with TRBJ2-1; 8 nucleotides agree with TRBD1. J lost 3 bases, V lost 3 bases, and 1 base had no gene match. Germline lookup yields CDR1 KGHSH and CDR2 LQKENI. This CDR3 has 14 residues. This CDR3 is CASSPTGGYNEQFF. As DNA, the CDR3 is TGTGCCAGCTCACCCACAGGGGGCTACAATGAGCAGTTCTTC.

The genes are TRBV7-9 and TRBJ1-2; D may be TRBD1 (5 bases). CDR1 SEHNR and CDR2 FQNEAQ come from the germline V gene (reference sequence). V was trimmed by 5 bases and J by 4 bases, leaving 11 bases between them. The CDR3 runs to 13 residues. CDR3: CASSPDTSYGYTF. CDR3 in DNA: TGTGCCAGCAGCCCGGACACCAGCTATGGCTACACCTTC.

The chain recombines TRBV7-9 with TRBJ1-2; TRBD1 matches 7 bases. V lost 5 bases, J lost 4 bases, and 10 bases stayed unmatched. Germline V gene lookup returns CDR1 SEHNR and CDR2 FQNEAQ (reference sequence). The CDR3 length is 15 residues. CDR3 sequence: CASSQQQGLVYGYTF. The CDR3 region has the DNA TGTGCCAGCAGCCAACAACAGGGGTTAGTCTATGGCTACACCTTC.

The chain couples TRBV4-2 to TRBJ1-5; no reliable D call. Trimming cost V 3 bases and J 4 bases, with 16 bases left between them. Germline V lookup: CDR1 LGHNA, CDR2 YNFKEQ. The CDR3 covers 16 residues. In DNA form, the CDR3 reads TGTGCCAGCAGCCAGGACCGGACGGGAGAAAATCAGCCCCAGCATTTT. It yields the protein CASSQDRTGENQPQHF.

The rearrangement joins TRBV3-1 (or the pseudogene TRBV3-2) to TRBJ1-2; 8 nucleotides line up with TRBD1. Germline V gene lookup returns CDR1 LGHDT and CDR2 YNNKEL (reference sequence). V lost 4 bases to trimming and J lost 7 bases; unmatched junction nucleotides: 11. The CDR3 consists of 15 residues. The CDR3 DNA reads TGTGCCAGCAGCCCTTCTCCGACAGGGGCCCCTGGCTACACCTTC. Amino acid sequence: CASSPSPTGAPGYTF.

The CDR3: CASSPGTSGSWETQYF. In DNA form, the CDR3 reads TGCGCCAGCAGCCCCGGGACTAGCGGGAGCTGGGAGACCCAGTACTTC. V usage is TRBV4-1 and J usage is TRBJ2-5, with TRBD2 matching over 14 bases. The CDR3 sequence is 16 residues long. Losses at the gene ends were 4 bases for V and 5 bases for J; bases not matched to a gene: 6. The germline V gene has CDR1 MGHRA and CDR2 YSYEKL.

This chain joins TRBV5-1 and TRBJ1-2; 12 nucleotides match TRBD1. Germline V gives CDR1 SGHRS, CDR2 YFSETQ. V trimming: 2 bases; J trimming: 8 bases; junction bases outside the gene matches: 13. The CDR3 contains 17 residues. The CDR3 reads CASSLTPPGQGAWGYTF. The CDR3 DNA sequence: TGCGCCAGCAGCTTAACGCCCCCGGGACAGGGGGCATGGGGCTACACCTTC.

This chain joins TRBV7-3 and TRBJ2-3; D is possibly TRBD2 (6 bases). Trimming left V 5 bases short and J 2 bases short, with 17 bases between. Germline V gives CDR1 SGHTA, CDR2 FQGTGA. CDR3 length: 16 residues. CDR3 residues: CASSPFGGSTTDTQYF. The CDR3 DNA is TGTGCCAGCAGCCCCTTTGGGGGGTCGACCACAGATACGCAGTATTTT.

The chain carries TRBV6-5 and TRBJ2-3; weak D call: TRBD2 (5 bases). The CDR3 consists of 16 residues. Germline V lookup: CDR1 MNHEY, CDR2 SVGAGI. V lost 0 bases, J lost 2 bases, and 12 bases lay in between. CDR3 amino acids: CASSYSTGVFTDTQYF. The CDR3 DNA is TGTGCCAGCAGTTACTCGACCGGGGTCTTCACAGATACGCAGTATTTT.

The chain has TRBV6-1 and TRBJ1-2, with TRBD1 matching 8 bases. Looked up from germline, CDR1 is MNHNS and CDR2 is SASEGT. This CDR3 is 15 amino acids long. V lost 1 base to trimming and J lost 3 bases; unmatched junction nucleotides: 4. The CDR3 loop is CASSEGSGGYYGYTF. The CDR3 nucleotides read TGTGCCAGCAGTGAAGGATCAGGGGGCTACTATGGCTACACCTTC.

The J gene is TRBJ2-7, the V gene TRBV7-9, with 9 bases matching TRBD2. After removal of 5 bases from V and 2 bases from J, the junction contained 7 bases not matched to a gene. Per the germline V gene, CDR1 is SEHNR and CDR2 is FQNEAQ (reference sequence). This CDR3 is built from 15 residues. The CDR3 DNA is TGTGCCAGCAGCCCCCCGGGCGGGAGGGCCTACGAGCAGTACTTC. It encodes CASSPPGGRAYEQYF.

V is TRBV4-1 and J is TRBJ1-3; D might be TRBD1 (6 bases). Per germline, CDR1 MGHRA and CDR2 YSYEKL. The CDR3 covers 16 residues. V lost 4 bases to trimming and J lost 0 bases, with 13 bases between them. This CDR3 reads CASSLFQGSSGNTIYF. The CDR3 nucleotides are TGCGCCAGCAGCCTCTTCCAGGGGTCCTCTGGAAACACCATATATTTT.

The gene calls are TRBV4-1 and TRBJ2-4; 7 bases match TRBD1. V lost 2 bases to trimming and J lost 4 bases; unmatched junction nucleotides: 8. This CDR3 spans 16 amino acids. Per the germline V gene, CDR1 is MGHRA and CDR2 is YSYEKL. CDR3 region: CASSQHTGTAKNIQYF. Written as DNA, the CDR3 is TGCGCCAGCAGCCAACACACCGGGACAGCGAAAAACATTCAGTACTTC.

The chain's CDR3 is CASSFSDSANSPLHF. CDR3 sequence (DNA): TGTGCCAGCAGCTTTAGTGACTCTGCCAATTCACCCCTCCACTTT. The V call is TRBV9, the J call TRBJ1-6, with D unclear. V was shortened by 4 bases and J by 7 bases, with 15 bases between the two germline ends. Germline V gene data show CDR1 as SGDLS and CDR2 as YYNGEE. This CDR3 contains 15 residues.

The chain couples TRBV6-5 to TRBJ1-1; possible D gene TRBD1, 5 bases. Trimming pared 6 bases from V and 1 base from J, leaving 12 bases between. From germline, CDR1 is MNHEY and CDR2 SVGAGI. CDR3 length: 14 amino acids. The CDR3 loop is CASRAGPSNTEAFF. The CDR3 DNA reads as TGTGCCAGCAGGGCAGGGCCCTCGAACACTGAAGCTTTCTTT.